This TCR beta chain was profiled in a study of OX40 agonist ivuxolimab in advanced cancers. Across the study: Of mixed ages from about 23 to 79 and averaging about 65 years, the group was around 78% male. Study outcomes and limitations: In CD8+ T cells, expanded clones were on average more numerous than in CD4+. No antigen was identified for the clonally expanded peripheral T cells.

Germline assignment: CDR1 SGHVS and CDR2 FQNEAQ. CDR3 length: 13 amino acids. Notes on this clone: Its specificity is not known.

Clones were read by immunoSEQ multiplex PCR, and TCRdb kept only the in-frame ones, dropping some. Of approximately 49,000 clones in the sample, 70% to 85% were seen once. The sequence came from an adult with an advanced solid tumor such as melanoma, head and neck, liver or kidney cancer. This chain uses TRBV7-8 with TRBJ2-5; perhaps TRBD1 as D (7 bases). Judging by the DNA end, TRBJ2-7 fits better; the J call may be wrong. The source was CD4+ or CD8+ T cells sorted from blood, collected in a trial of the OX40 agonist ivuxolimab. The CDR3 here is CASGGTDPYEQYF. In nucleotides, the CDR3 is TGTGCCAGCGGAGGGACAGATCCTTACGAGCAGTACTTC.